This T cell receptor (beta chain) is drawn from a study of T-cell reconstitution after alpha-beta-depleted transplantation in children. Study-level points and caveats: After one year, T-cell counts and TCRbeta diversity mostly came from new T cells. It was reported that alpha-beta T cells came from several hundred expanded graft clones (about two months after transplant).

The library targeted TCRbeta and was prepared with unique molecular identifiers. Using its own MiXCR run on the PCR reads, TCRdb lists one record per CDR3 protein. The sample has some 200,000 distinct CDR3 sequences, around 7.7% seen once. Looked up from germline, CDR1 is SNHLY and CDR2 is FYNNEI. Between the trimmed V and J ends, which lost 2 bases and 2 bases, there was a span of 13 bases. The CDR3 length is 15 residues. This clonotype was observed a handful of times. Its specificity is not known. The chain employs TRBV2 and TRBJ2-7; the D is unclear. The clonotype originates from a male patient aged 2 to 9 who had a stem cell transplant for acute myeloid leukemia, so the T cells may come from the graft donor. The input for sequencing was PBMCs, mostly from graft donor cells, taken 360 days after TCRalphabeta/CD19-depleted stem cell transplant. The CDR3 region is CASSELPVRPYEQYF. DNA for the CDR3: TGTGCCAGCAGTGAACTCCCAGTTCGGCCCTACGAGCAGTACTTC.